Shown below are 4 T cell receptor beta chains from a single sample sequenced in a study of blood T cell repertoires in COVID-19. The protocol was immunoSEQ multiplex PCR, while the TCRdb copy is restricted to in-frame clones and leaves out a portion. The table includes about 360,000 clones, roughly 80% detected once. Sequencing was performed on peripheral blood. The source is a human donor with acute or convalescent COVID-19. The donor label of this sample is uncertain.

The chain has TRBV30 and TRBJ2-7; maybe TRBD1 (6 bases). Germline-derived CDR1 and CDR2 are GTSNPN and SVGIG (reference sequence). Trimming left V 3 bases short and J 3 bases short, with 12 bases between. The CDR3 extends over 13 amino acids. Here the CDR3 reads CAWSLTGFYEQYF. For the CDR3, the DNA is TGTGCCTGGAGCCTGACAGGATTCTACGAGCAGTACTTC.

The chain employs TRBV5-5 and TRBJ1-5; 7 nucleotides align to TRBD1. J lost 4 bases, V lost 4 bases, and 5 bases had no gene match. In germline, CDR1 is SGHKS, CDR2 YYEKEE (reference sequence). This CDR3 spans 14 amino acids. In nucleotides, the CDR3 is TGTGCCAGCAGCCCGGGACAGCGAAATCAGCCCCAGCATTTT. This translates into CASSPGQRNQPQHF.

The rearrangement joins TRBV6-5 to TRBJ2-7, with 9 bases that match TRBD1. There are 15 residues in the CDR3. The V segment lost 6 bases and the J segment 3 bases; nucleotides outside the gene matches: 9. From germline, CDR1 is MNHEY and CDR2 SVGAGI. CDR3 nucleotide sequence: TGTGCCAGCAGGACCGGGACAGGGCAAGTCTACGAGCAGTACTTC. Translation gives CASRTGTGQVYEQYF.

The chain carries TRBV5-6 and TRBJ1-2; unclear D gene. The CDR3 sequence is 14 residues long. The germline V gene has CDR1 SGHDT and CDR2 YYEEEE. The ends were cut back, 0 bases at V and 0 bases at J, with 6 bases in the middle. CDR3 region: CASSLGRSNYGYTF. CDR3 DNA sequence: TGTGCCAGCAGCTTGGGCAGATCTAACTATGGCTACACCTTC.